The rows below give T cell receptor beta chains drawn from one sample of a study of beta chain features in type 1 diabetes. Using immunoSEQ multiplex PCR, the repertoire was profiled, and TCRdb retains in-frame clones only, with some absent. The data show more than 250,000 clones, with roughly an eighth seen just once and about 0.015% held by the top ten. The sequencing sample was made of naive CD4+ T cells from blood. All receptors come from a man aged 25 to 45 with type 1 diabetes. The CDR3 runs from the conserved cysteine through the conserved F or W. A D gene is named only where the DNA matches it firmly. Clone size appears in some rows only: once, few, many, or a class for an expanded clone.

V gene,clone size,CDR3 length,D gene,J gene,CDR3 protein,CDR3 DNA
TRBV4-3,few,15,TRBD2,TRBJ2-1,CASRPFLAGGGEQFF,TGCGCCAGCAGACCCTTTTTAGCGGGAGGAGGTGAGCAGTTCTTC
TRBV11-1,few,15,NA,TRBJ1-4,CASRSDASGDEKLFF,TGTGCCAGCAGGTCCGATGCCTCCGGGGATGAAAAACTGTTTTTT
TRBV5-6,few,16,NA,TRBJ2-6,CASSLVSGSGANVLTF,TGTGCCAGCAGCTTGGTTTCAGGCTCTGGGGCCAACGTCCTGACTTTC
TRBV28,few,15,TRBD2,TRBJ2-3,CASSKEAGGTDTQYF,TGTGCCAGCAGTAAGGAGGCGGGGGGTACAGATACGCAGTATTTT
TRBV6-5,few,8,NA,TRBJ2-7,CATNEQYF,TGTGCCACAAACGAGCAGTACTTC
TRBV6-5,NA,13,TRBD1,TRBJ2-1,CASRGTGRHEQFF,TGTGCCAGCAGGGGGACAGGGCGCCATGAGCAGTTCTTC
TRBV7-9,NA,13,NA,TRBJ1-2,CASSLVQLGGYTF,TGTGCCAGCAGCTTAGTACAGCTTGGTGGCTACACCTTC
TRBV29-1,few,14,TRBD1,TRBJ2-2,CSVGTGISTGELFF,TGCAGCGTGGGGACAGGGATAAGCACCGGGGAGCTGTTTTTT
TRBV5-4,NA,17,TRBD2,TRBJ2-5,CASSLEGRTSPLKTQYF,TGTGCCAGCAGCTTGGAAGGGAGGACTAGCCCCCTCAAGACCCAGTACTTC
TRBV5-4,NA,15,TRBD2,TRBJ2-3,CASSLGSGSSDTQYF,TGTGCCAGCAGCTTGGGTAGCGGGAGTTCGGATACGCAGTATTTT
TRBV25-1,few,16,TRBD2,TRBJ2-7,CASSESGTSGAYEQYF,TGTGCCAGCAGTGAGTCAGGGACTAGCGGGGCCTACGAGCAGTACTTC
TRBV9,few,14,NA,TRBJ2-5,CASSSRGQRETQYF,TGTGCCAGCAGCTCGCGGGGACAGCGGGAGACCCAGTACTTC
TRBV7-3,NA,16,NA,TRBJ2-3,CASSLAARAGTDTQYF,TGTGCCAGCAGCTTAGCGGCCAGGGCTGGAACAGATACGCAGTATTTT
TRBV30,few,14,TRBD1,TRBJ1-5,CAWNPGQGYQPQHF,TGTGCCTGGAACCCGGGACAGGGCTACCAGCCCCAGCATTTT
TRBV11-1,NA,17,NA,TRBJ2-2,CASSLGMQGGSTGELFF,TGTGCCAGCAGCTTAGGGATGCAGGGCGGAAGCACCGGGGAGCTGTTTTTT
TRBV29-1,NA,14,TRBD2,TRBJ2-1,CSVFSGSSYNEQFF,TGCAGCGTCTTTAGCGGGAGCTCCTACAATGAGCAGTTCTTC
TRBV5-1,NA,18,NA,TRBJ2-2,CASSSETGNDRFGGELFF,TGCGCCAGCAGCTCCGAGACAGGAAACGACAGGTTTGGCGGGGAGCTGTTTTTT
TRBV7-9,NA,14,TRBD1,TRBJ2-7,CASAGTGALYEQYF,TGTGCCAGCGCCGGGACAGGGGCACTCTACGAGCAGTACTTC
TRBV12-5,NA,15,TRBD2,TRBJ2-5,CASGPGLAGRETQYF,TGTGCTAGTGGTCCGGGACTAGCGGGAAGGGAGACCCAGTACTTC
TRBV4-3,NA,14,NA,TRBJ1-4,CASSQDGSNEKLFF,TGCGCCAGCAGCCAAGACGGGTCTAATGAAAAACTGTTTTTT
TRBV28,NA,12,NA,TRBJ1-5,CASSLGLQPQHF,TGTGCCAGCAGTTTAGGGCTTCAGCCCCAGCATTTT
TRBV29-1,NA,11,NA,TRBJ1-2,CSVTLNYGYTF,TGCAGCGTCACATTGAACTATGGCTACACCTTC
TRBV19,few,12,NA,TRBJ1-1,CASSVGRTEAFF,TGTGCCAGTTCGGTGGGGCGGACTGAAGCTTTCTTT
TRBV5-4,few,15,NA,TRBJ2-1,CASSLPGSNYNEQFF,TGTGCCAGCAGCTTGCCTGGGAGTAATTACAATGAGCAGTTCTTC
TRBV7-9,few,17,NA,TRBJ2-7,CASSLLAGGPILYEQYF,TGTGCCAGCAGCTTGCTGGCCGGGGGGCCTATTCTGTACGAGCAGTACTTC
TRBV6-1,few,13,TRBD1,TRBJ2-7,CASTSGQGYEQYF,TGTGCCAGCACCTCGGGACAGGGGTACGAGCAGTACTTC
TRBV7-2,few,16,TRBD1,TRBJ2-5,CASSRSRDRGQETQYF,TGTGCCAGCAGCCGATCCCGGGACAGGGGTCAAGAGACCCAGTACTTC
TRBV28,NA,13,NA,TRBJ1-4,CASRPGDNEKLFF,TGTGCCAGCAGGCCAGGGGATAATGAAAAACTGTTTTTT
TRBV28,NA,11,NA,TRBJ2-7,CTTGQNYEQYF,TGCACCACCGGACAGAACTACGAGCAGTACTTC
TRBV5-1,few,17,TRBD2,TRBJ2-1,CASSLVTSGSSYNEQFF,TGCGCCAGCAGCTTGGTGACTAGCGGGAGTAGCTACAATGAGCAGTTCTTC
TRBV7-7,few,16,TRBD2,TRBJ2-5,CASSSGLAISQETQYF,TGTGCTAGCAGCTCTGGACTAGCGATTTCCCAAGAGACCCAGTACTTC
TRBV13,NA,16,NA,TRBJ2-7,CASSLGPMLGAYEQYF,TGTGCCAGCAGCTTAGGCCCGATGCTCGGGGCCTACGAGCAGTACTTC
TRBV5-1,NA,14,NA,TRBJ1-5,CASSLMSGSQPQHF,TGCGCCAGCAGCTTGATGTCAGGTAGTCAGCCCCAGCATTTT
TRBV19,NA,16,TRBD1,TRBJ2-5,CASSSLRTGGWETQYF,TGTGCCAGTAGTTCCCTGAGGACAGGGGGCTGGGAGACCCAGTACTTC
TRBV10-3,few,14,TRBD1,TRBJ2-2,CATGDRANTGELFF,TGTGCCACCGGGGACAGGGCTAACACCGGGGAGCTGTTTTTT
TRBV7-9,NA,16,NA,TRBJ2-1,CASSQAPLGGYNEQFF,TGTGCCAGCAGCCAAGCGCCCCTAGGGGGTTACAATGAGCAGTTCTTC
TRBV5-1,few,15,TRBD2,TRBJ2-1,CASSLATSAYNEQFF,TGCGCCAGCAGCTTGGCGACTAGCGCCTACAATGAGCAGTTCTTC
TRBV7-3,few,13,TRBD1,TRBJ2-3,CASSQGDTDTQYF,TGTGCCAGCAGCCAGGGGGACACAGATACGCAGTATTTT
TRBV19,NA,15,NA,TRBJ1-1,CASSTPTGLNTEAFF,TGTGCCAGTAGCACGCCAACAGGGTTGAACACTGAAGCTTTCTTT
TRBV7-9,few,16,TRBD2,TRBJ2-3,CASSLPGLESTDTQYF,TGTGCCAGCAGCCTGCCGGGACTAGAATCGACAGATACGCAGTATTTT
TRBV4-3,NA,16,TRBD2,TRBJ2-3,CASSRAGGLGTDTQYF,TGCGCCAGCAGCCGAGCGGGGGGCCTGGGCACAGATACGCAGTATTTT
TRBV5-6,NA,13,NA,TRBJ1-1,CASSLFPATEAFF,TGTGCCAGCAGCTTGTTCCCCGCGACTGAAGCTTTCTTT
TRBV7-9,few,15,NA,TRBJ2-1,CASSLGASSYNEQFF,TGTGCCAGCAGCTTAGGGGCGAGCTCCTACAATGAGCAGTTCTTC